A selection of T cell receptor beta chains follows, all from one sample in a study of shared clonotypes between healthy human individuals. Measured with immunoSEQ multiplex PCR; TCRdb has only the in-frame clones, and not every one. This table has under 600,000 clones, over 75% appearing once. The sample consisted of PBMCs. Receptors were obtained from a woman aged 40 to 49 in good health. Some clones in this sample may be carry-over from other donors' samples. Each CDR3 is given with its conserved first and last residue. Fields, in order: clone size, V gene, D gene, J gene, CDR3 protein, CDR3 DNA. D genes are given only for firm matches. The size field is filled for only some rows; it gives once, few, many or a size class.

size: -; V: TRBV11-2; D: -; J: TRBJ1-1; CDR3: CASSSRGNTEAFF; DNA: TGTGCCAGCAGCTCGAGGGGGAACACTGAAGCTTTCTTT
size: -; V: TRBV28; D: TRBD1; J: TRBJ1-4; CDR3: CASSRTGAGEKLFF; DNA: TGTGCCAGCAGTCGGACAGGGGCGGGGGAAAAACTGTTTTTT
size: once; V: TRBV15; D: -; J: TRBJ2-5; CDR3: CATSSQGALGETQYF; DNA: TGTGCCACCAGCAGTCAAGGTGCTTTGGGAGAGACCCAGTACTTC
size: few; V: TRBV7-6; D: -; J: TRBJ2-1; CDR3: CASSSYLALHNEQFF; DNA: TGTGCCAGCAGCTCCTACCTCGCGCTCCACAATGAGCAGTTCTTC
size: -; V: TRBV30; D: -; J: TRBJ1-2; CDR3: CAWSTEGGNYGYTF; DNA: TGTGCCTGGAGTACAGAAGGGGGAAACTATGGCTACACCTTC
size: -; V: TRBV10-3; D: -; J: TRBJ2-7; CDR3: CATSDGAGQAYEQYF; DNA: TGTGCCACCTCCGACGGGGCGGGACAAGCCTACGAGCAGTACTTC
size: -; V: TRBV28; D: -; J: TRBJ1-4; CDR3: CASSSTSGGRYEKLFF; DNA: TGTGCCAGCAGTTCGACGTCGGGGGGACGATATGAAAAACTGTTTTTT
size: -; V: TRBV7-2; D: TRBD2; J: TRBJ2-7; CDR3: CASSLEALAGGYEQYF; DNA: TGTGCCAGCAGCTTAGAGGCCCTAGCGGGAGGGTACGAGCAGTACTTC
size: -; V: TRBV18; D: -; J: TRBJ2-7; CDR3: CASSPRPTGVSYEQYF; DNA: TGTGCCAGCTCACCACGGCCAACCGGGGTCTCCTACGAGCAGTACTTC
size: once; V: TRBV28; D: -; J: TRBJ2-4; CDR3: CASSFPGNLVGAKNIQYF; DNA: TGTGCCAGCAGTTTCCCGGGGAACCTCGTGGGAGCCAAAAACATTCAGTACTTC
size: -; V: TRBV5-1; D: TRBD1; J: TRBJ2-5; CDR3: CASSFLGGYGETQYF; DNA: TGCGCCAGCAGCTTTTTAGGGGGCTACGGGGAGACCCAGTACTTC
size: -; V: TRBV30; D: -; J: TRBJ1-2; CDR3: CAWSVPGNVGLYGYTF; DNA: TGTGCCTGGAGTGTACCAGGGAACGTTGGCCTCTATGGCTACACCTTC
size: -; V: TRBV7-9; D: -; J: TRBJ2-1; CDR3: CASSLGEKSSYNEQFF; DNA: TGTGCCAGCAGCTTAGGAGAGAAAAGCTCCTACAATGAGCAGTTCTTC
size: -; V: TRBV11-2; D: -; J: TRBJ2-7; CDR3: CASSNRDWSNEQYF; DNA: TGTGCCAGCAGCAACCGGGACTGGTCGAACGAGCAGTACTTC
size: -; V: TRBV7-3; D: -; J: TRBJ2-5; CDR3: CASSFQGGETQYF; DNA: TGTGCCAGCAGCTTCCAGGGTGGGGAGACCCAGTACTTC
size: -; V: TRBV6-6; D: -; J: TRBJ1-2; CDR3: CASSPGKYYGYTF; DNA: TGTGCCAGCAGTCCAGGGAAGTACTATGGCTACACCTTC
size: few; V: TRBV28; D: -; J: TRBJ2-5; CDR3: CASGAGETQYF; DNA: TGTGCCAGCGGGGCCGGAGAGACCCAGTACTTC
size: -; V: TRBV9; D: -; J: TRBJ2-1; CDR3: CASSVGDFLEQFF; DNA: TGTGCCAGCAGCGTAGGGGACTTTCTTGAGCAGTTCTTC
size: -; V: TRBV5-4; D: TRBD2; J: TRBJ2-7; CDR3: CASSPTSGRSYEQYF; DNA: TGTGCCAGCAGCCCCACTAGCGGACGCTCCTACGAGCAGTACTTC
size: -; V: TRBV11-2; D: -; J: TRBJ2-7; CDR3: CASSFVSGGDYEQYF; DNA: TGTGCCAGCAGCTTTGTGTCAGGGGGGGACTACGAGCAGTACTTC
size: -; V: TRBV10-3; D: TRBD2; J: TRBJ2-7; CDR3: CAISESSGRAWDEQYF; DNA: TGTGCCATCAGTGAGTCTAGCGGGAGGGCCTGGGACGAGCAGTACTTC
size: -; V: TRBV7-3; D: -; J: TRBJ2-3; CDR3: CASSLFSTDTQYF; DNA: TGTGCCAGCAGCTTATTCAGCACAGATACGCAGTATTTT
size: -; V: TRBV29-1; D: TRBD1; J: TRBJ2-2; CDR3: CSVAWDRHTGELFF; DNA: TGCAGCGTTGCGTGGGACAGGCATACCGGGGAGCTGTTTTTT
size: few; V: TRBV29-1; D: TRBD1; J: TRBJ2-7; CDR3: CSVKATQGDEQYF; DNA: TGCAGCGTCAAAGCAACTCAGGGGGACGAGCAGTACTTC
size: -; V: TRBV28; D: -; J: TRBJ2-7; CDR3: CASSAPGRGSYEQYF; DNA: TGTGCCAGCAGTGCCCCGGGACGGGGCTCCTACGAGCAGTACTTC
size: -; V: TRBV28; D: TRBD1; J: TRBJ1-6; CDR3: CASSLVDRDNSPLHF; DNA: TGTGCCAGCAGTTTAGTTGACAGGGACAATTCACCCCTCCACTTT
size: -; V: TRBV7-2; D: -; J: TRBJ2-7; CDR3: CASSQDALSATSYEQYF; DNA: TGTGCCAGCAGCCAAGATGCCCTTAGCGCAACCTCCTACGAGCAGTACTTC
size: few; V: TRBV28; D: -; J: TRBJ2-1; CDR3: CASSLGAGPSSYNEQFF; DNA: TGTGCCAGCAGTCTCGGGGCAGGCCCGAGCTCCTACAATGAGCAGTTCTTC
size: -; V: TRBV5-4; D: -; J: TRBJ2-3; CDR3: CASTFLETSTDTQYF; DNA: TGTGCCAGTACTTTCTTAGAAACTAGCACAGATACGCAGTATTTT
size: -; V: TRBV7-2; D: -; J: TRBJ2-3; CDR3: CASTASTDTQYF; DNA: TGTGCCAGCACCGCTAGCACAGATACGCAGTATTTT
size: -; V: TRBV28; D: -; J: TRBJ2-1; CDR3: CAGSLQRERHEQFF; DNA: TGTGCCGGCAGTCTCCAACGGGAGAGGCATGAGCAGTTCTTC
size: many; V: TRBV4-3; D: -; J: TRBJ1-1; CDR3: CASSRTWTGGTEAFF; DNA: TGCGCCAGCAGCCGAACCTGGACCGGAGGTACTGAAGCTTTCTTT
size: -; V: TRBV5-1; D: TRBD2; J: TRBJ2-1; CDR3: CASSSYPGLAEQFF; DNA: TGCGCCAGCAGCTCATACCCGGGACTAGCGGAGCAGTTCTTC
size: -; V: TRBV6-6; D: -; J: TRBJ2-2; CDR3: CASSYSTWTGELFF; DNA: TGTGCCAGCAGTTACTCGACATGGACCGGGGAGCTGTTTTTT
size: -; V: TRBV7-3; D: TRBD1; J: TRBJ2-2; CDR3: CASSFSGTANTGELFF; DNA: TGTGCCAGCAGCTTCTCCGGGACAGCCAACACCGGGGAGCTGTTTTTT
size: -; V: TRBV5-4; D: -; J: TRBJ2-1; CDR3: CASSLSTVQQFF; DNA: TGTGCCAGCAGCTTGTCGACAGTTCAGCAGTTCTTC
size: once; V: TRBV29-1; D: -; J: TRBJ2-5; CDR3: CSVSPLSSFGETQYF; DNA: TGCAGCGTCTCACCCCTTAGTAGCTTCGGGGAGACCCAGTACTTC
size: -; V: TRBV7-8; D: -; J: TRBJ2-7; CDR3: CASSSSRGGEQYF; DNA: TGTGCCAGCAGCTCCAGCAGGGGAGGCGAGCAGTACTTC